The 12 T cell receptor beta chains reported below all come from one sample, sequenced in a study of shared clonotypes between healthy human individuals. The data were produced by immunoSEQ multiplex PCR, yet TCRdb's version contains in-frame clones alone and is incomplete. This sample has 450,000 to 600,000 clones, with 79% found just once. Sequenced sample: PBMCs. Source of these receptors: a middle-aged woman in good health. Some clones in this sample may be carry-over from other donors' samples.

The V and J genes are TRBV7-2 and TRBJ2-1; TRBD2 agrees at 7 bases. Germline V gene sequence: CDR1 SGHTA, CDR2 FQGNSA. V shed 5 bases and J 3 bases; nucleotides not matched to a gene: 7. The length of the CDR3 is 15 residues. Here the CDR3 reads CASSLSGVNYNEQFF. CDR3 nucleotides: TGTGCCAGCAGCCTCAGCGGGGTGAACTACAATGAGCAGTTCTTC.

This chain joins TRBV4-3 and TRBJ1-1; unclear D gene. Looked up from germline, CDR1 is LGHNA and CDR2 is YSLEER. Trimming left V 1 base short and J 1 base short, with 10 bases between. CDR3 length equals 15 residues. This chain's CDR3 is CASSQGGGANTEAFF. CDR3 DNA: TGCGCCAGCAGCCAAGGAGGCGGAGCGAACACTGAAGCTTTCTTT.

This clone is a singleton in its sample. The J gene is TRBJ2-2, the V gene TRBV4-3; no definite D call. Trimming took off 0 bases at V and 0 bases at J, with 14 bases between the two ends. CDR3 length: 18 residues. Germline-derived CDR1 and CDR2 are LGHNA and YSLEER. CDR3 sequence (DNA): TGCGCCAGCAGCCAAGATCTCCTCTTAGCAGCGAACACCGGGGAGCTGTTTTTT. Translated, it gives CASSQDLLLAANTGELFF.

Comments on this clone: Since a much larger clone is just one base distant, this may be a read error. The chain recombines TRBV29-1 with TRBJ1-1; D is unresolved. V lost 3 bases, J lost 0 bases, and 8 bases lay in between. CDR1 and CDR2 from the germline V gene are SQVTM and ANQGSEA. The CDR3 length is 13 residues. Here the CDR3 DNA reads TGCAGCGTTGACGCAGCCGTGAACACTGAAGCTTTCTTT. Encoded protein: CSVDAAVNTEAFF.

The genes are TRBV29-1 and TRBJ2-7, with 8 bases matching TRBD2. V lost 7 bases to trimming and J lost 0 bases; unmatched junction nucleotides: 11. Germline CDR1 SQVTM, CDR2 ANQGSEA. The CDR3 length is 15 residues. The CDR3 spells CSARRTSGLSYEQYF. For the CDR3, the DNA is TGCAGCGCTAGGAGAACTAGCGGACTCTCCTACGAGCAGTACTTC.

The chain employs TRBV5-1 and TRBJ1-2; weak D call: TRBD1 (6 bases). In germline, CDR1 is SGHRS, CDR2 YFSETQ. The V and J ends lost 0 bases and 7 bases respectively, with 16 bases between them. The length of the CDR3 is 15 residues. CDR3 loop: CASSLALGEGGGYTF. The CDR3 region has the DNA TGCGCCAGCAGCTTGGCCCTCGGCGAAGGGGGTGGCTACACCTTC.

The chain recombines TRBV7-2 with TRBJ2-1; TRBD2 agrees at 7 bases. The germline gives CDR1 SGHTA, CDR2 FQGNSA. V lost 4 bases to trimming and J lost 5 bases; unmatched junction nucleotides: 11. This CDR3 is built from 16 residues. The CDR3 region has the DNA TGTGCCAGCAGCTCAAGGGAAGCGGGGACCAACAATGAGCAGTTCTTC. This gives the protein CASSSREAGTNNEQFF. Full variable domain (remainder filled in from reference TRBV7-2 and TRBJ2-1): GAGVSQSPSNKVTEKGKDVELRCDPISGHTALYWYRQSLGQGLEFLIYFQGNSAPDKSGLPSDRFSAERTGGSVSTLTIQRTQQEDSAVYLCASSSREAGTNNEQFFGPGTRLTVL.

The J gene is TRBJ2-4, the V gene TRBV27, with D unclear. Trimming left V 5 bases short and J 7 bases short, with 12 bases between. CDR1 is MNHEY, CDR2 SMNVEV, per germline (reference sequence). The CDR3 loop spans 13 amino acids. The CDR3 sequence is CASSPIRRNIQYF. The CDR3 DNA follows: TGTGCCAGCAGTCCCATCCGAAGGAACATTCAGTACTTC.

V is TRBV6-5 and J is TRBJ2-5, with 13 nucleotides matching TRBD2. Germline lookup yields CDR1 MNHEY and CDR2 SVGAGI. This CDR3 has 16 amino acids. V trimming: 2 bases; J trimming: 11 bases; junction bases outside the gene matches: 11. CDR3 sequence: CASSYGLAGEVKVQYF. The CDR3 DNA is TGTGCCAGCAGTTACGGACTAGCGGGAGAGGTAAAGGTGCAGTACTTC.

This sequence joins TRBV7-2 and TRBJ1-5; no firm D call. The CDR3 is made up of 15 amino acids. CDR1 is SGHTA and CDR2 is FQGNSA in the germline V gene. V lost 1 base and J lost 5, with 12 bases in between. CDR3 amino acids: CASSLVDRWDQPQHF. The CDR3, as DNA: TGTGCCAGCAGCTTAGTAGACCGATGGGATCAGCCCCAGCATTTT.

CDR3 DNA sequence: TGCAGCGTTTGGGGGTACAATGAGCAGTTCTTC. Amino acids: CSVWGYNEQFF. The gene calls are TRBV29-1 and TRBJ2-1; perhaps D is TRBD1 or TRBD2 (5 bases each). V shed 5 bases and J shed 4 bases, with 6 bases lying between them. Germline CDR1 SQVTM, CDR2 ANQGSEA. The CDR3 covers 11 residues.

The chain uses TRBV14 and TRBJ2-2; D not resolved. Trimming shortened V by 5 bases and J by 7 bases, and 11 bases separated the two germline ends. Germline V gives CDR1 SGHDN, CDR2 FVKESK. This CDR3 is built from 13 residues. CDR3 in DNA: TGTGCCAGCAGCGAGAATCTAGGCGGGGAGCTGTTTTTT. Amino acids: CASSENLGGELFF.